The T cell receptor beta chain described here comes from a study of OX40 agonist ivuxolimab in advanced cancers. In the study overall: Of the participants, around 39% had some prior anti-PD-1, anti-PD-L1 or anti-CTLA-4 therapy, which was allowed. Findings of the study overall: In the expanded peripheral T cells, antigen specificity was never determined.

Researchers took blood at baseline, on cycle 4 day 1, and on cycle 7 day 1. Using immunoSEQ multiplex PCR, the repertoire was profiled, and TCRdb retains in-frame clones only, with some absent. The sample records about 86,000 clones, roughly 85% being singletons. Regarding this clone: What it binds is unknown.

Trimming removed 2 bases from V and 4 bases from J; junction bases left unmatched: 4. The germline V gene encodes CDR1 WSHSY and CDR2 SAAADI. The CDR3 is made up of 17 amino acids. The source was CD4+ or CD8+ T cells sorted from blood, collected in a trial of the OX40 agonist ivuxolimab. This receptor was obtained from an adult with an advanced solid tumor such as melanoma, head and neck, liver or kidney cancer. The gene calls are TRBV10-2 and TRBJ2-3, with 15 nucleotides matching TRBD2. CDR3 in amino acids: CASSERTSGGAPDTQYF. The CDR3 DNA follows: TGCGCCAGCAGTGAGAGGACTAGCGGGGGGGCCCCAGATACGCAGTATTTT.